Listed here are 7 T cell receptor beta chains from one sample, sequenced in a study of blood T cells in healthy people across ages. Using a J-beta primer mix together with a sample-barcoded 5' primer, a second PCR was run for about 6 to 12 cycles. Via MiXCR, TCRdb re-called the 5' RACE reads, giving one row per CDR3 protein. The sample contains about 1.5 million distinct CDR3 sequences, roughly 43% of which appear only once. Sequencing input: blood. These TCRs come from a young woman in good health.

The genes are TRBV4-2 and TRBJ2-1, with D possibly matching TRBD2 (6 bases). V was clipped by 4 bases and J by 2 bases, with 18 bases between them. CDR3 length equals 17 residues. Germline V gene sequence: CDR1 LGHNA, CDR2 YNFKEQ. This CDR3 is CASSLDVAVHAYNEQFF. Written as DNA, the CDR3 is TGTGCCAGCAGCCTCGATGTAGCGGTCCACGCCTACAATGAGCAGTTCTTC.

This clonotype was recorded a few times. This chain uses TRBV27 with TRBJ2-7; TRBD2 agrees at 12 bases. Germline V lookup: CDR1 MNHEY, CDR2 SMNVEV (reference sequence). Trimming removed 6 bases from V and 3 bases from J; junction bases left unmatched: 6. CDR3 length: 15 residues. This chain's CDR3 is CASSPSGGGHYEQYF. CDR3 nucleotides: TGTGCCAGCAGCCCTAGCGGGGGGGGTCACTACGAGCAGTACTTC.

This clonotype has just a few counts. V and J are TRBV7-2 and TRBJ1-4; D might be TRBD1 (5 bases). CDR3 length: 15 amino acids. Deletions cut 0 bases from V and 3 bases from J, with 8 bases between. Looked up from germline, CDR1 is SGHTA and CDR2 is FQGNSA. CDR3 bases: TGTGCCAGCAGCTTAGCGGTGACAGCTAATGAAAAACTGTTTTTT. Translating it yields CASSLAVTANEKLFF.

The chain links TRBV7-2 to TRBJ2-1; 9 bases fit TRBD2. Germline CDR1 and CDR2: SGHTA and FQGNSA. V shed 0 bases and J 3 bases; nucleotides not matched to a gene: 3. This CDR3 is 16 amino acids long. The CDR3 spells CASSLAAGGLYNEQFF. In DNA form, the CDR3 reads TGTGCCAGCAGCTTAGCTGCGGGGGGGCTCTACAATGAGCAGTTCTTC. The full variable domain, in which reference TRBV7-2 and TRBJ2-1 provide the parts outside the CDR3, is GAGVSQSPSNKVTEKGKDVELRCDPISGHTALYWYRQSLGQGLEFLIYFQGNSAPDKSGLPSDRFSAERTGGSVSTLTIQRTQQEDSAVYLCASSLAAGGLYNEQFFGPGTRLTVL.

The rearrangement links TRBV9 to TRBJ2-7; D is perhaps TRBD1 (7 bases). The germline V gene encodes CDR1 SGDLS and CDR2 YYNGEE. The CDR3 runs to 15 residues. V lost 0 bases, J lost 2 bases, and 12 bases lay in between. The CDR3 region is CASSVGTGEAYEQYF. CDR3 nucleotides: TGTGCCAGCAGCGTAGGTACAGGGGAGGCCTACGAGCAGTACTTC.

With regard to this clonotype: A read error is possible here, since a much larger clone lies one base away. J is TRBJ1-3 and V is TRBV7-9; D call uncertain. V lost 8 bases to trimming and J lost 9 bases, with 8 bases between them. Germline loops: CDR1 SEHNR, CDR2 FQNEAQ (reference sequence). The CDR3 is made up of 10 amino acids. As DNA, the CDR3 is TGTGCCAGCGGGAGAAGCACCATATATTTT. Its translation is CASGRSTIYF.

This clonotype turned up a few times. V usage is TRBV10-3 and J usage is TRBJ2-1; D unclear. Germline CDR1 and CDR2: ENHRY and SYGVKD. The CDR3 length is 14 residues. Deletions cut 10 bases from V and 0 bases from J, with 13 bases between. As DNA, the CDR3 is TGTGCCACTATGACGGAGAGCTCCTACAATGAGCAGTTCTTC. Its translation is CATMTESSYNEQFF.